This T cell receptor (beta chain) is drawn from a study of blood T cell repertoires in COVID-19. Study-level information: Material from acute and convalescent COVID-19 was sourced from the United States, Italy and Spain. Sources were T cells, B-cell-depleted T cells, or PBMCs; the material itself was cDNA or gDNA.

In the study's own analysis: The assay estimated nucleated cells by amplifying reference gene primers. Generated by immunoSEQ multiplex PCR, the TCRdb table keeps only in-frame clones and is missing some. V and J calls and clone size are copied from that table; D and trimming were computed from the DNA. The sample has about 200,000 clones, 85% seen once. The CDR3 is 13 amino acids. V lost 6 bases, J lost 5 bases, and 11 bases lay in between. CDR1 and CDR2 from the germline V gene are LNHDA and SQIVND (reference sequence). This clone showed up just a few times. V and J are TRBV19 and TRBJ1-5, with D perhaps TRBD1 (5 bases). The TCR was taken from a man aged 55 to 70 with COVID-19, enrolled during active disease. Sequencing was performed on peripheral blood. The CDR3 coding sequence is TGTGCCAGTAGGAAGACAGCCCATCAGCCCCAGCATTTT. It is translated as CASRKTAHQPQHF.